A single TCR beta chain is shown here with its context. The antigen remains unidentified. Repertoires were generated with immunoSEQ multiplex PCR, while TCRdb's copy carries only in-frame clones and drops some. The sample has around 30,000 clones, more than 60% seen once; the top ten hold almost 3.5%. The sample is drawn from a study of CD4 T cells in relation to SARS-CoV-2 and coronaviruses. Germline V gene data show CDR1 as ENHRY and CDR2 as SYGVKD. CDR3 length equals 11 residues. V was shortened by 6 bases and J by 7 bases, with 9 bases between the two germline ends. The TCR originated in an adult with COVID-19. Sequenced input: memory CD4+ T cells from PBMCs, cultured in vitro. This chain links TRBV10-3 with TRBJ1-1; D gene unclear. The CDR3 reads CAIRGTGEAFF. The CDR3 DNA reads as TGTGCCATCAGGGGAACTGGTGAAGCTTTCTTT.